This T cell receptor (beta chain) derives from a study of early T cells in non-severe SARS-CoV-2 infection. The study, taken as a whole, reports: VDJdb-based annotation leaned toward anti-spike CD8 responses and missed private and CD4 specificities.

This clonotype was detected ten times or more. Antigen: not known. This CDR3 spans 15 amino acids. The germline CDR1 and CDR2 sequences are SGHVT and SQSDAQ. Trimming left V 1 base short and J 0 bases short, with 6 bases between. TCRdb reprocessed the 5' RACE reads with MiXCR, giving one entry per CDR3 protein. The data show roughly 25,000 distinct CDR3 sequences, 4.3% seen once. The J gene is TRBJ1-4, the V gene TRBV7-4; no reliable D call. Material for sequencing was whole blood. This TCR was sampled from an adult who was a healthcare worker with PCR-confirmed SARS-CoV-2 infection or an uninfected control (not recorded which). The CDR3 loop is CASSLEEATNEKLFF. CDR3 bases: TGTGCCAGCAGCTTAGAGGAGGCAACTAATGAAAAACTGTTTTTT.